This T cell receptor beta chain comes out of a study of blood T cell repertoires in COVID-19. Study summary: Acute and convalescent COVID-19 samples came from the United States, Italy and Spain. T cells, B-cell-depleted T cells, or PBMCs supplied cDNA or gDNA.

In the original processing: Nucleated cell number was recorded as an estimate derived from reference gene primer amplification. The data were produced by immunoSEQ multiplex PCR, yet TCRdb's version contains in-frame clones alone and is incomplete. V and J calls plus clone size are reproduced from that table; the DNA served to infer D and trimming. The table lists 200,000 to 300,000 clones, 88% of them singletons. CDR3 size: 15 residues. V was clipped by 0 bases and J by 2 bases; unmatched bases: 2. The germline CDR1 and CDR2 sequences are LGHNA and YSLEER. The chain uses TRBV4-3 and TRBJ2-5; 8 nucleotides align to TRBD2. Material for sequencing was peripheral blood. The TCR comes from a woman aged 30 to 39 with acute or convalescent COVID-19. The CDR3 bases are TGCGCCAGCAGCCAAGAACTAGCGGATCAAGAGACCCAGTACTTC. Residues: CASSQELADQETQYF.